These 21 T cell receptor beta chains share one sample of origin, sequenced in a study of T cell repertoires in MIS-A myocarditis (dated by TCRdb to between 2021 and 2023). To prepare the library, the immunoSEQ multiplex PCR assay was applied. TCRdb retrieved this table from immuneACCESS and kept in-frame rearrangements only. Not all clones are present; in checked studies, unresolved V genes account for under half, and no reason is known for the remainder. Within this sample are 10,000 to 13,000 clones, with around 83% of them counted one time only. 29% of the sample comes from the top ten. Material for sequencing was right ventricle heart tissue obtained at autopsy. The cell subset or site label here, explained by the study, means: cardiac tissue sample (left or right ventricle, interventricular septum, or pericardium). These receptors all come from a young man with fulminant myocarditis from multisystem inflammatory syndrome in adults (MIS-A) after COVID-19.

The chain links TRBV7-8 to TRBJ1-5; 9 bases map to TRBD1. CDR3 length: 14 residues. V lost 4 bases, J lost 6 bases, and 4 bases stayed unmatched. The V gene's germline CDR1 is SGHVS and CDR2 FQNEAQ. The CDR3 here is CASSYRGPGQPQHF. For the CDR3, the DNA is TGTGCCAGCAGCTACAGGGGGCCGGGTCAGCCCCAGCATTTT. The variable domain in full, with the rest retrieved from reference TRBV7-8 and TRBJ1-5, is GAGVSQSPRYKVAKRGQDVALRCDPISGHVSLFWYQQALGQGPEFLTYFQNEAQLDKSGLPSDRFFAERPEGSVSTLKIQRTQQEDSAVYLCASSYRGPGQPQHFGDGTRLSIL.

The rearrangement joins TRBV15 to TRBJ1-1; D is ambiguous. The ends were cut back, 0 bases at V and 4 bases at J, with 6 bases in the middle. The CDR3 is 13 residues long. Germline V gives CDR1 LNHNV, CDR2 YYDKDF (reference sequence). CDR3 sequence (DNA): TGTGCCACCAGCAGAGAGGGTGGCACTGAAGCTTTCTTT. Translated, it gives CATSREGGTEAFF.

This chain links TRBV6-5 with TRBJ1-2, with D hard to call. V was cut by 2 bases and J by 6 bases, with 10 bases left in between. Germline V CDR1 and CDR2: MNHEY, SVGAGI. The CDR3 sequence is 13 residues long. In nucleotides, the CDR3 is TGTGCCAGCAGTTACGAGGGATTGAATGGCTACACCTTC. It yields the protein CASSYEGLNGYTF.

This chain uses TRBV7-3 with TRBJ2-3, with a tentative D call TRBD1 (6 bases). V gave up 1 base and J gave up 0 bases, with 8 bases separating them. The germline V gene encodes CDR1 SGHTA and CDR2 FQGTGA. The CDR3 has 15 residues. In DNA form, the CDR3 reads TGTGCCAGCAGCTTAAGGGGGCCGAGCACAGATACGCAGTATTTT. Amino acid sequence: CASSLRGPSTDTQYF. Looking up the rest from reference TRBV7-3 and TRBJ2-3 gives the full variable domain: GAGVSQTPSNKVTEKGKYVELRCDPISGHTALYWYRQSLGQGPEFLIYFQGTGAADDSGLPNDRFFAVRPEGSVSTLKIQRTERGDSAVYLCASSLRGPSTDTQYFGPGTRLTVL.

There are a few counts of this clone. The chain couples TRBV5-1 to TRBJ1-1; unclear D gene. The V end was cut by 0 bases, the J end by 11 bases, with 14 bases between. The CDR3 is made up of 13 amino acids. Germline V lookup: CDR1 SGHRS, CDR2 YFSETQ. CDR3 region: CASSLARGYSAFF. The CDR3 DNA sequence: TGCGCCAGCAGCTTGGCCCGCGGGTATTCGGCTTTCTTT.

The chain employs TRBV7-3 and TRBJ2-1; D is uncertain. Germline V lookup: CDR1 SGHTA, CDR2 FQGTGA. The CDR3 runs 14 residues. The germline V and J ends were trimmed by 0 bases and 3 bases, with 6 bases remaining between them. The CDR3 sequence: CASSLTGGYNEQFF. The CDR3 DNA is TGTGCCAGCAGCTTAACAGGTGGCTACAATGAGCAGTTCTTC.

The V gene is TRBV6-5, the J gene TRBJ2-1, with TRBD2 matching 8 bases. Trimming removed 6 bases from V and 9 bases from J; junction bases left unmatched: 10. Germline V lookup: CDR1 MNHEY, CDR2 SVGAGI. The length of the CDR3 is 14 residues. The CDR3 loop is CASRTSGLAGEQFF. The CDR3 DNA reads as TGTGCCAGCAGAACCTCAGGTCTAGCGGGTGAGCAGTTCTTC.

V gene TRBV28 combines with J gene TRBJ2-3, with 8 bases identical to TRBD2. Trimming removed 2 bases from V and 4 bases from J; junction bases left unmatched: 5. The CDR3 totals 15 residues. Germline CDR1 MDHEN, CDR2 SYDVKM. CDR3 in amino acids: CASSLPGGLADTQYF. In DNA, the CDR3 is TGTGCCAGCAGTTTACCGGGAGGGCTGGCAGATACGCAGTATTTT.

This CDR3 reads CASSPRGVSDEQFF. For the CDR3, the DNA is TGTGCCAGCTCACCCCGGGGGGTAAGCGATGAGCAGTTCTTC. V gene TRBV18 combines with J gene TRBJ2-1; 7 bases map to TRBD2. Germline CDR1 is KGHSH and CDR2 is LQKENI. The CDR3 is 14 amino acids. V lost 3 bases, J lost 8 bases, and 7 bases stayed unmatched. Variable domain in full (rest from reference TRBV18 and TRBJ2-1): NAGVMQNPRHLVRRRGQEARLRCSPMKGHSHVYWYRQLPEEGLKFMVYLQKENIIDESGMPKERFSAEFPKEGPSILRIQQVVRGDSAAYFCASSPRGVSDEQFFGPGTRLTVL.

This chain joins TRBV19 and TRBJ1-5; D is ambiguous. The CDR3 has 15 amino acids. The germline V gene encodes CDR1 LNHDA and CDR2 SQIVND (reference sequence). The ends were cut back, 3 bases at V and 6 bases at J, with 15 bases in the middle. The CDR3 loop reads CASSIERSQVQPQHF. The CDR3 coding sequence is TGTGCCAGTAGTATTGAACGGAGCCAAGTTCAGCCCCAGCATTTT. The full variable domain, in which reference TRBV19 and TRBJ1-5 provide the parts outside the CDR3, is DGGITQSPKYLFRKEGQNVTLSCEQNLNHDAMYWYRQDPGQGLRLIYYSQIVNDFQKGDIAEGYSVSREKKESFPLTVTSAQKNPTAFYLCASSIERSQVQPQHFGDGTRLSIL.

The chain recombines TRBV28 with TRBJ1-1; 10 bases are shared with TRBD1. Germline V gene lookup returns CDR1 MDHEN and CDR2 SYDVKM. The V gene end was trimmed by 6 bases and the J gene end by 1 base; junction bases not matched to a gene: 8. CDR3 length: 16 amino acids. CDR3 nucleotides: TGTGCCAGCAGCTCCCTACGACAGGGGGCGAACACTGAAGCTTTCTTT. This codes for CASSSLRQGANTEAFF.

The chain joins TRBV10-3 to TRBJ2-7; 8 bases map to TRBD2. V shed 4 bases, J shed 6 bases, and the junction held 20 bases outside the gene matches. Germline V gene data show CDR1 as ENHRY and CDR2 as SYGVKD. The CDR3 length is 18 residues. The chain's CDR3 is CAISAGVSGGGVGSEQYF. DNA for the CDR3: TGTGCCATCAGTGCAGGGGTTTCGGGAGGGGGGGTCGGTTCCGAGCAGTACTTC.

The chain links TRBV5-1 to TRBJ2-3, with D unclear. V was shortened by 4 bases and J by 6 bases, with 18 bases between the two germline ends. Germline CDR1 reads SGHRS; CDR2 reads YFSETQ. The CDR3 is 15 amino acids. CDR3 sequence (DNA): TGCGCCAGCAGCCCCGGAGTTGGATCCGCGGATACGCAGTATTTT. Protein product: CASSPGVGSADTQYF.

The chain employs TRBV11-1 and TRBJ1-6; 9 nucleotides match TRBD1. Germline V CDR1 and CDR2: SGHAT, FQDESV (reference sequence). CDR3 size: 15 residues. The trim removed 6 bases at V and 9 bases at J, leaving 9 bases unmatched. The chain's CDR3 is CASRPGTGRGSPLHF. The CDR3 DNA reads as TGTGCCAGCAGACCGGGGACAGGGAGAGGTTCACCCCTCCACTTT.

V gene TRBV6-2 or TRBV6-3 combines with J gene TRBJ1-1; TRBD1 is a possible D gene (5 bases). The CDR3 has 13 residues. V was cut by 2 bases and J by 14 bases, with 18 bases left in between. CDR1 MNHEY and CDR2 SVGEGT come from the germline V gene. Written as DNA, the CDR3 is TGTGCCAGCAGTTACGGGGGAGCCTGGAGCATGTTCTTT. Its protein is CASSYGGAWSMFF.

In its sample, this clone was seen once. The chain carries TRBV9 and TRBJ2-3, with D unresolved. This CDR3 region has 14 residues. V lost 5 bases and J lost 6, with 16 bases in between. The germline gives CDR1 SGDLS, CDR2 YYNGEE. CDR3 coding DNA: TGTGCCAGCAGAGGGCAACGAGATCGGGATACGCAGTATTTT. It yields the protein CASRGQRDRDTQYF.

The rearrangement uses TRBV18 and TRBJ1-1, with D perhaps matching TRBD1 (6 bases). Germline V CDR1 and CDR2: KGHSH, LQKENI. Trimming shortened V by 0 bases and J by 4 bases, and 12 bases separated the two germline ends. The CDR3 sequence is 15 residues long. CDR3 coding DNA: TGTGCCAGCTCACCACCCGGGGGGCGAGGCACTGAAGCTTTCTTT. The encoded protein is CASSPPGGRGTEAFF.

This chain joins TRBV12-3 or TRBV12-4 and TRBJ2-1; possible D gene TRBD2, 6 bases. The CDR3 has 13 amino acids. V gave up 6 bases and J gave up 8 bases, with 14 bases separating them. The CDR3, as DNA: TGTGCCAGCAGCAAGACTAGTGGGGATGAGCAGTTCTTC. This codes for CASSKTSGDEQFF.

This chain links TRBV27 with TRBJ1-2; no clear D. The CDR3 extends over 13 amino acids. Germline CDR1 MNHEY, CDR2 SMNVEV (reference sequence). The V end lost 6 bases, the J end lost 3 bases, and 11 bases lay between the germline ends. The CDR3 spells CASSDGRDYGYTF. Here the CDR3 DNA reads TGTGCCAGCAGCGACGGACGAGACTATGGCTACACCTTC.

J is TRBJ2-3 and V is TRBV18; 11 nucleotides agree with TRBD1. The germline V gene encodes CDR1 KGHSH and CDR2 LQKENI. Trimming cost V 6 bases and J 0 bases; bases outside gene matches: 2. CDR3 length equals 15 residues. CDR3 DNA sequence: TGTGCCAGCTCCGGGACAGGGGGTAGCACAGATACGCAGTATTTT. Its translation: CASSGTGGSTDTQYF.

The rearrangement links TRBV28 to TRBJ1-5; 7 bases are a match to TRBD1. V was pared by 4 bases and J by 0 bases, with 9 bases of the junction left unmatched. The CDR3 is made up of 17 amino acids. The germline V gene has CDR1 MDHEN and CDR2 SYDVKM. For the CDR3, the DNA is TGTGCCAGCAGTTCTCCCCGACAGGGCGGTAGCAATCAGCCCCAGCATTTT. This codes for CASSSPRQGGSNQPQHF.